This T cell receptor (beta chain) was profiled in a study of OX40 agonist ivuxolimab in advanced cancers. The V segment lost 0 bases and the J segment 1 base; nucleotides outside the gene matches: 4. CDR1 is WSHSY and CDR2 is SAAADI in the germline V gene. The CDR3 covers 16 residues. Sequencing used immunoSEQ multiplex PCR; TCRdb keeps in-frame clones, though not all of them. The sample lists tens of thousands of clones, more than 70% seen once, with 0.8% to 1.2% in the top ten. V gene TRBV10-2 combines with J gene TRBJ2-3; TRBD1 agrees at 7 bases. The sequences come from CD4+ or CD8+ T cells sorted from blood, collected in a trial of the OX40 agonist ivuxolimab. This receptor was obtained from an adult with an advanced solid tumor such as melanoma, head and neck, liver or kidney cancer. CDR3 bases: TGCGCCAGCAGTGAGTCGACGACAGGGCGCACAGATACGCAGTATTTT. It codes for CASSESTTGRTDTQYF.